This T cell receptor beta chain is from a study of OX40 agonist ivuxolimab in advanced cancers. Findings and caveats of the study: The mean number of expanded clones was higher in CD8+ T cells than in CD4+.

Clones were sequenced by immunoSEQ multiplex PCR, and TCRdb holds only the in-frame ones, with some missing. The sample lists more than 50,000 clones; around 87% were seen once. In the case of this clone: The antigen remains undetermined.

CDR3 size: 16 residues. CDR1 is SGHNT and CDR2 is YENEEA in the germline V gene. The J segment lost 2 bases and the V segment lost 3 bases, leaving 9 bases of the junction unmatched. This sample comprised CD4+ or CD8+ T cells sorted from blood, obtained in a trial of the OX40 agonist ivuxolimab. The clonotype comes from an adult with an advanced solid tumor such as melanoma, head and neck, liver or kidney cancer. This sequence joins TRBV11-3 and TRBJ2-7; 8 nucleotides match TRBD2. CDR3 in amino acids: CASSFGGGGSTYEQYF. DNA for the CDR3: TGTGCCAGCAGCTTCGGGGGGGGAGGCAGCACCTACGAGCAGTACTTC.